Listed below are T cell receptor beta chains from one sample, sequenced in a study of OX40 agonist ivuxolimab in advanced cancers. Sequencing was performed with immunoSEQ multiplex PCR; in TCRdb, only in-frame clones are kept and a portion is missing. The sample contains roughly 110,000 clones, 80% to 95% of which appear only once. The sample was CD4+ or CD8+ T cells sorted from blood, taken in a trial of the OX40 agonist ivuxolimab. These receptors were obtained from an adult with an advanced solid tumor such as melanoma, head and neck, liver or kidney cancer. Each CDR3 is given with its conserved first and last residue. A D gene is named only where the DNA matches it firmly. Not every row has a clone size; where given, it reads once, few, many or a size class.

V,J,D,size,DNA,CDR3
TRBV7-2,TRBJ1-1,.,.,TGTGCCAGCAGCTTAGGTCGGGCCTTCCAGGGTGGAGCTTTCTTT,CASSLGRAFQGGAFF
TRBV4-1,TRBJ2-7,TRBD2,.,TGCGCCAGCAGCCCATCCGGGACTAGCGGGAGAGCCTCCTACGAGCAGTACTTC,CASSPSGTSGRASYEQYF
TRBV5-1,TRBJ2-5,.,.,TGCGCCAGCAGCCCGGGGACACCCCAAGAGACCCAGTACTTC,CASSPGTPQETQYF
TRBV7-4,TRBJ1-5,TRBD1,.,TGTGCCAGCATAGAGGGGGCCGGCAATCAGCCCCAGCATTTT,CASIEGAGNQPQHF
TRBV27,TRBJ2-7,.,.,TGTGCCAGCAGTTTCAGGGGTCTCTACGAGCAGTACTTC,CASSFRGLYEQYF
TRBV5-1,TRBJ2-3,TRBD1,.,TGCGCCAGCCTTCCGGGACAGGGTACCGCAGATACGCAGTATTTT,CASLPGQGTADTQYF
TRBV27,TRBJ1-1,.,.,TGTGCCAGCAGCGTGATAGGTGGGAACACTGAAGCTTTCTTT,CASSVIGGNTEAFF
TRBV19,TRBJ1-1,.,.,TGTGCCAGTAGTATTATGGGGGACGGCACTGAAGCTTTCTTT,CASSIMGDGTEAFF
TRBV11-2,TRBJ2-3,.,.,TGTGCCAGCAGCTTAGTTCCGGGCACAGATACGCAGTATTTT,CASSLVPGTDTQYF
TRBV11-3,TRBJ1-1,.,.,TGTGCCAGCAGCTCCGAGGGGGAAGGGGCTGAAGCTTTCTTT,CASSSEGEGAEAFF
TRBV19,TRBJ2-4,TRBD2,.,TGTGCCAGTAGTATAGGGCTAGCGGGAGGGCAAAACATTCAGTACTTC,CASSIGLAGGQNIQYF
TRBV5-4,TRBJ2-3,.,.,TGTGCCAGCAGCTTGGAGACAGGGAGGTCGTCAGATACGCAGTATTTT,CASSLETGRSSDTQYF
TRBV5-5,TRBJ1-2,TRBD1,.,TGTGCCAGCAGCTTGGATCCAGGGGGAAACTATGGCTACACCTTC,CASSLDPGGNYGYTF
TRBV5-4,TRBJ1-4,.,.,TGTGCCAGCAGCCCTACAGGAACAACTAATGAAAAACTGTTTTTT,CASSPTGTTNEKLFF
TRBV13,TRBJ1-3,TRBD1,.,TGTGCCAGCATCACCCCCCCCGGACAGGGTGCCTCTCCTGGAAACACCATATATTTT,CASITPPGQGASPGNTIYF
TRBV14,TRBJ2-7,TRBD1,.,TGTGCCAGCAGCAAAGGGACAGGGGGATACGAGCAGTACTTC,CASSKGTGGYEQYF
TRBV18,TRBJ1-5,.,.,TGTGCCAGCTCAGAGGGGGATCAGCCCCAGCATTTT,CASSEGDQPQHF
TRBV2,TRBJ1-2,.,.,TGTGCCAGTAGCGGATCGGGGGGCGGCTATGGCTACACCTTC,CASSGSGGGYGYTF
TRBV11-2,TRBJ1-1,.,few,TGTGCCAGCAGCTTGGGAGGCTTCACTGAAGCTTTCTTT,CASSLGGFTEAFF
TRBV11-3,TRBJ2-1,TRBD1,.,TGTGCCAGCAGACTACCGGCGGGACAGGGGTCCAATGAGCAGTTCTTC,CASRLPAGQGSNEQFF
TRBV6-4,TRBJ2-6,.,.,TGTGCCAGCAGTGACTCGGGCCGCTTTTCTGGGGCCAACGTCCTGACTTTC,CASSDSGRFSGANVLTF
TRBV7-7,TRBJ2-5,TRBD2,.,TGTGCTAGCAGCTTAAGAGCGGGAGTGCAAGAGACCCAGTACTTC,CASSLRAGVQETQYF
TRBV2,TRBJ1-5,TRBD1,.,TGTGCCAGCAGTAAAAGACAGGGCGATCAGCCCCAGCATTTT,CASSKRQGDQPQHF
TRBV29-1,TRBJ2-7,.,.,TGCAGCGCTGCGACAGGCCTGAGAGAGCAGTACTTC,CSAATGLREQYF
TRBV27,TRBJ2-7,TRBD1,.,TGTGCCAGCAGTCCCGGGACAGTGCGGGAGCAGTACTTC,CASSPGTVREQYF
TRBV2,TRBJ2-3,.,.,TGTGCCAGCAGTGAGCAGGAGCGGACCACAGATACGCAGTATTTT,CASSEQERTTDTQYF
TRBV7-3,TRBJ2-1,.,once,TGTGCCAGCTCGACTAGTAACTACAATGAGCAGTTCTTC,CASSTSNYNEQFF
TRBV27,TRBJ2-2,.,.,TGTGCCAGCAGTTCGGGGGTAGGGAGTTATCCCGGGGAGCTGTTTTTT,CASSSGVGSYPGELFF
TRBV15,TRBJ2-2,.,.,TGTGCCACCAGACAGGAAACCGGGGAGCTGTTTTTT,CATRQETGELFF
TRBV28,TRBJ1-5,.,once,TGTGCCAGCAGTCGGGGCACTTCATGGGAGCCCCAGCATTTT,CASSRGTSWEPQHF
TRBV19,TRBJ2-7,.,.,TGTGCCAGTAGTAGGCAGTTAGGGACCTACGAGCAGTACTTC,CASSRQLGTYEQYF
TRBV27,TRBJ1-2,.,.,TGTGCCAGCAGACCGGGCCCCCGGGTAGGCTACACCTTC,CASRPGPRVGYTF
TRBV28,TRBJ1-5,.,.,TGTGCCAGCAGTCCACCACTGGGGGATCAGCCCCAGCATTTT,CASSPPLGDQPQHF
TRBV28,TRBJ2-7,.,few,TGTGCTACGATAAGGCGGGAGCAGTACTTC,CATIRREQYF
TRBV19,TRBJ1-1,.,.,TGTGCCAGTAGTATATACTCCTCCGGGGTGAACACTGAAGCTTTCTTT,CASSIYSSGVNTEAFF
TRBV28,TRBJ2-7,.,.,TGTGCCAGCAGCGCAGCCTACGAGCAGTACTTC,CASSAAYEQYF
TRBV25-1,TRBJ2-1,TRBD2,.,TGTGCCAGCAGTGATAGGGGACTAGCGGGGAGCTCCTACAATGAGCAGTTCTTC,CASSDRGLAGSSYNEQFF
TRBV18,TRBJ1-2,TRBD1,few,TGTGCCAGCTCACCCGACAGGGACTATGGCTACACCTTC,CASSPDRDYGYTF
TRBV6-5,TRBJ1-6,TRBD1,.,TGTGCCAGCAGTCCACAGGGGAATGGTTCACCCCTCCACTTT,CASSPQGNGSPLHF
TRBV5-1,TRBJ2-1,.,.,TGCGCCAGCAGCTTCACGGAAGCTTACAATGAGCAGTTCTTC,CASSFTEAYNEQFF
TRBV19,TRBJ2-2,TRBD2,.,TGTGCCAGTAGTATACTAGCGGCGAACACCGGGGAGCTGTTTTTT,CASSILAANTGELFF
TRBV14,TRBJ1-1,.,.,TGTGCCAGCAGCCAAGCCGGCAGTCCCCCCCTGAACACTGAAGCTTTCTTT,CASSQAGSPPLNTEAFF
TRBV11-2,TRBJ1-1,.,.,TGTGCCAGCAGCTTAGGGGGGATGAACACTGAAGCTTTCTTT,CASSLGGMNTEAFF
TRBV7-2,TRBJ1-4,.,.,TGTGCCAGCAGCCCTACGGGAGGAAATGAAAAACTGTTTTTT,CASSPTGGNEKLFF
TRBV19,TRBJ2-1,TRBD2,once,TGTGCCAGTAGTATAGCGGGAGGGCCTGGGGACAATGAGCAGTTCTTC,CASSIAGGPGDNEQFF
TRBV25-1,TRBJ2-7,TRBD1,.,TGTGCCAGCAGTGAATACACCTTAGGGACAGGGGAAGAGCAGTACTTC,CASSEYTLGTGEEQYF
TRBV7-3,TRBJ2-7,TRBD2,.,TGTGCCAGCAGCTTAAGCTCTAGCGGGTTCTACGAGCAGTACTTC,CASSLSSSGFYEQYF
TRBV7-9,TRBJ2-7,.,.,TGTGCCGTGCTCGATGGCAGAAACTACGAGCAGTACTTC,CAVLDGRNYEQYF
TRBV5-1,TRBJ2-7,.,.,TGCGCCAGCAGCCTGGGCAGGGGACCTAGCTCCTACGAGCAGTACTTC,CASSLGRGPSSYEQYF
TRBV7-2,TRBJ1-3,.,.,TGTGCCAGCAGCTTAGCGCCAGGAAACACCATATATTTT,CASSLAPGNTIYF
TRBV7-3,TRBJ2-3,.,.,TGTGCCAGCAGCTTAACGAGGTCGGATACGCAGTATTTT,CASSLTRSDTQYF